Listed below are T cell receptor beta chains from one sample, sequenced in a study of vaccination effects on CD4 cells after COVID-19. No antigen is known for these receptors. Profiled with immunoSEQ multiplex PCR; TCRdb holds only in-frame clones, not every one. The sample carries tens of thousands of clones, around 69% recorded once. The material sequenced was CD4+ T cells from PBMCs cultured without peptide, taken after COVID-19 vaccination. All receptors derive from a human donor who received a COVID-19 vaccine. CDR3s include the opening cysteine and the closing phenylalanine or tryptophan. D genes are given only for firm matches. Rows may omit the clone size; those that give it use once, few, many or a size class.

D: NA
J: TRBJ2-4
V: TRBV7-9
size: NA
DNA: TGTGCCAGCGGCCCCAGGGGTGTGGGCAAAAACATTCAGTACTTC
CDR3: CASGPRGVGKNIQYF

D: TRBD1
J: TRBJ1-4
V: TRBV6-6
size: NA
DNA: TGTGCCAGCAGCAAGGGGGCGCGGGGTGAAAAACTGTTTTTT
CDR3: CASSKGARGEKLFF

D: NA
J: TRBJ1-2
V: TRBV3-1/TRBV3-2
size: NA
DNA: TGTGCCAGCAGCCAAGACACACAGAGGGGCTACACCTTC
CDR3: CASSQDTQRGYTF

D: NA
J: TRBJ1-3
V: TRBV7-9
size: few
DNA: TGTGCCAGCAGCCCACAGAGCTCTGGAAACACCATATATTTT
CDR3: CASSPQSSGNTIYF

D: TRBD2
J: TRBJ2-5
V: TRBV3-1/TRBV3-2
size: once
DNA: TGTGCCAGCAGCCGGCGGGGGGAAGAGACCCAGTACTTC
CDR3: CASSRRGEETQYF

D: NA
J: TRBJ1-5
V: TRBV6-5
size: once
DNA: TGTGCCAGCCTAGGAGTCGACAGAGGCAATCAGCCCCAGCATTTT
CDR3: CASLGVDRGNQPQHF

D: NA
J: TRBJ2-5
V: TRBV18
size: NA
DNA: TGTGCCAGCTCACCGATGGCAGGGGTTGACCGCGGAGAGACCCAGTACTTC
CDR3: CASSPMAGVDRGETQYF

D: NA
J: TRBJ2-3
V: TRBV4-3
size: NA
DNA: TGCGCCAGCAGCCAAGATCTAGGGGGGGGTGTAACAGATACGCAGTATTTT
CDR3: CASSQDLGGGVTDTQYF

D: NA
J: TRBJ2-6
V: TRBV6-5
size: NA
DNA: TGTGCCAGCAGATCAGGGAGCTCTGGGGCCAACGTCCTGACTTTC
CDR3: CASRSGSSGANVLTF

D: TRBD1
J: TRBJ2-2
V: TRBV19
size: NA
DNA: TGTGCCAGTAGTCCAGGGGGAAGGGAAACCGGGGAGCTGTTTTTT
CDR3: CASSPGGRETGELFF

D: NA
J: TRBJ2-1
V: TRBV5-1
size: NA
DNA: TGCGCCAGCAGCTTTAGGAGGGGGGGCTACAATGAGCAGTTCTTC
CDR3: CASSFRRGGYNEQFF

D: TRBD1
J: TRBJ2-5
V: TRBV18
size: NA
DNA: TGTGCCAGCTCACCACCGGCCGGTTCAGGGGGCCAGTACTTC
CDR3: CASSPPAGSGGQYF

D: NA
J: TRBJ1-6
V: TRBV5-1
size: few
DNA: TGCGCCAGCAGCCAGGACGTGTATAATTCACCCCTCCACTTT
CDR3: CASSQDVYNSPLHF

D: NA
J: TRBJ1-2
V: TRBV19
size: NA
DNA: TGTGCCAGTAGTATAGATGGCGGGAGAGGTAACTATGGCTACACCTTC
CDR3: CASSIDGGRGNYGYTF

D: TRBD1
J: TRBJ1-6
V: TRBV6-5
size: NA
DNA: TGTGCCAGCAGTCCCCCGACAGGGCTAAATTCACCCCTCCACTTT
CDR3: CASSPPTGLNSPLHF

D: NA
J: TRBJ2-6
V: TRBV6-5
size: NA
DNA: TGTGCCAGCAGTTACGGCCATGGGGCCAACGTCCTGACTTTC
CDR3: CASSYGHGANVLTF

D: NA
J: TRBJ1-5
V: TRBV10-1
size: few
DNA: TGCGCCACGAGCGTGGGCAATCAGCCCCAGCATTTT
CDR3: CATSVGNQPQHF

D: NA
J: TRBJ1-2
V: TRBV18
size: NA
DNA: TGTGCCAGCTCAGCAGGGGTGGACTATGGCTACACCTTC
CDR3: CASSAGVDYGYTF

D: TRBD1
J: TRBJ1-2
V: TRBV19
size: NA
DNA: TGTGCCAGTAGTCCGCTAGGACAGGGAAGGTCATCTGGTGGCTACACCTTC
CDR3: CASSPLGQGRSSGGYTF

D: NA
J: TRBJ2-2
V: TRBV24-1
size: NA
DNA: TGTGCCACCAGTGATCCACGGGACGCCGGGGAGCTGTTTTTT
CDR3: CATSDPRDAGELFF

D: TRBD2
J: TRBJ2-5
V: TRBV5-1
size: once
DNA: TGCGCCAGCAGCTCGCTAGCGGAACAAGAGACCCAGTACTTC
CDR3: CASSSLAEQETQYF

D: NA
J: TRBJ1-3
V: TRBV6-5
size: NA
DNA: TGTGCCAGCAAATGGACCGGGTCCCTAGGAAACACCATATATTTT
CDR3: CASKWTGSLGNTIYF

D: TRBD2
J: TRBJ2-3
V: TRBV2
size: NA
DNA: TGTGCCAGCAGTGAGTTGGTGCGGGGGGGGGATACGCAGTATTTT
CDR3: CASSELVRGGDTQYF

D: NA
J: TRBJ1-5
V: TRBV27
size: NA
DNA: TGTGCCAGCAATCCACAGGGCGGCAATCAGCCCCAGCATTTT
CDR3: CASNPQGGNQPQHF

D: TRBD1
J: TRBJ1-5
V: TRBV6-5
size: once
DNA: TGTGCCAGTAAAATGACAGGGAATATTAATCAGCCCCAGCATTTT
CDR3: CASKMTGNINQPQHF

D: NA
J: TRBJ2-3
V: TRBV24-1
size: NA
DNA: TGTGCCACCAGTGATAGGCGGAGCACAGATACGCAGTATTTT
CDR3: CATSDRRSTDTQYF

D: NA
J: TRBJ2-3
V: TRBV28
size: once
DNA: TGTGCCAGCAGTTTATGGTCTAGCCGAGGCACAGATACGCAGTATTTT
CDR3: CASSLWSSRGTDTQYF

D: TRBD1
J: TRBJ1-2
V: TRBV28
size: NA
DNA: TGTGCCAGCAGTTTCAGGGGGCGAAACTATGGCTACACCTTC
CDR3: CASSFRGRNYGYTF

D: NA
J: TRBJ1-4
V: TRBV7-8
size: NA
DNA: TGTGCCAGCGCTGTAACAGGGCTGGGTGAAAAACTGTTTTTT
CDR3: CASAVTGLGEKLFF

D: NA
J: TRBJ1-5
V: TRBV5-1
size: few
DNA: TGCGCCAGCAGCTTTTCTTTGTTGCGTCCTATGGAGCCCCAGCATTTT
CDR3: CASSFSLLRPMEPQHF

D: TRBD1
J: TRBJ2-1
V: TRBV5-1
size: NA
DNA: TGCGCCAGCAAGGGATCGAGGGGACAGGGGTTTTTCAATGAGCAGTTCTTC
CDR3: CASKGSRGQGFFNEQFF

D: NA
J: TRBJ2-6
V: TRBV7-3
size: NA
DNA: TGTGCCAGCAGCAACCGGGATTTTGGGGCCAACGTCCTGACTTTC
CDR3: CASSNRDFGANVLTF

D: TRBD1
J: TRBJ1-1
V: TRBV18
size: NA
DNA: TGTGCCAGCTCACTCAACTCCGGGACAGGGGGCGCGAGCACTGAAGCTTTCTTT
CDR3: CASSLNSGTGGASTEAFF

D: TRBD2
J: TRBJ2-1
V: TRBV10-3
size: NA
DNA: TGTGCCATTCTAGCGGATTACCCCTACAATGAGCAGTTCTTC
CDR3: CAILADYPYNEQFF

D: NA
J: TRBJ2-3
V: TRBV2
size: NA
DNA: TGTGCCAGCACCTCCGGGCAGGGGCGGGCTTCAGATACGCAGTATTTT
CDR3: CASTSGQGRASDTQYF

D: NA
J: TRBJ2-4
V: TRBV10-2
size: few
DNA: TGCGCCAGCAGTGAGGGCCGTTTAGCCAAAAACATTCAGTACTTC
CDR3: CASSEGRLAKNIQYF

D: TRBD1
J: TRBJ1-5
V: TRBV2
size: NA
DNA: TGTGCCAGCAGTGGGCAGGGGGGGTATCAGCCCCAGCATTTT
CDR3: CASSGQGGYQPQHF

D: NA
J: TRBJ2-2
V: TRBV11-2
size: NA
DNA: TGTGCCAGCAGCTCTCGACGGACTGTGGAGCTGTTTTTT
CDR3: CASSSRRTVELFF

D: NA
J: TRBJ1-1
V: TRBV5-1
size: NA
DNA: TGCGCCAGCAGACCGAGGGAGAACACTGAAGCTTTCTTT
CDR3: CASRPRENTEAFF

D: NA
J: TRBJ1-4
V: TRBV14
size: NA
DNA: TGTGCCAGCAGCCAGACGGGGGGCAGGAAAAGACTGTTTTTT
CDR3: CASSQTGGRKRLFF

D: NA
J: TRBJ2-5
V: TRBV2
size: once
DNA: TGTGCCAGCAGACCTTTTGGGACGAGAGCGCAAGAGACCCAGTACTTC
CDR3: CASRPFGTRAQETQYF

D: TRBD1
J: TRBJ1-2
V: TRBV18
size: NA
DNA: TGTGCCAGCTCACCACTAAGAACGGGGACAGATAACTATGGCTACACCTTC
CDR3: CASSPLRTGTDNYGYTF

D: NA
J: TRBJ1-2
V: TRBV10-3
size: NA
DNA: TGTGCCACCAGCAATTGGGGGCCCGGCTATGGCTACACCTTC
CDR3: CATSNWGPGYGYTF